Below are 22 T cell receptor beta chains sequenced from a single sample in a study of human T cells and chemical hapten exposure. As for time point: patch test 1, 2 weeks after DPC sensitization. This sample's treatment: therapeutic diphenylcyclopropenone sensitization with weekly scalp DPC. RNA extraction used unfractionated whole blood as the source of total RNA. TCRdb reprocessed the RACE reads with MiXCR, giving one entry per CDR3 protein. The table has approximately 41,000 distinct CDR3 sequences, around 3.8% seen once. This specimen was whole blood, taken in connection with sensitization to the hapten diphenylcyclopropenone (DPC). These receptors were collected from a man aged 45-65 years with alopecia areata. Some clones in this sample may be carry-over from other donors' samples.

Concerning this clonotype: Given a much more abundant clone one base away, this may be a read error. The chain is built from TRBV7-2 and TRBJ2-1, with 9 positions matching TRBD2. Germline V CDR1 and CDR2: SGHTA, FQGNSA. The junction had 13 bases not matched to a gene; V was cut back by 9 bases and J by 7 bases. The CDR3 consists of 15 residues. The CDR3 DNA reads TGTGCCAGAAGCCGCCCGGGTAGCGGGAGTAATGAGCAGTTCTTC. As protein: CARSRPGSGSNEQFF.

This clonotype was seen a few times. The chain employs TRBV4-2 and TRBJ1-3, with no clear D. V lost 7 bases and J 0 bases, leaving 25 bases between the germline ends. Per the germline V gene, CDR1 is LGHNA and CDR2 is YNFKEQ. The CDR3 contains 19 residues. CDR3 DNA sequence: TGTGCCAGCACCCTAACACCGCTGATCGACAAAAACTCTGGAAACACCATATATTTT. Its translation: CASTLTPLIDKNSGNTIYF.

This clonotype was found many times. This chain connects TRBV6-5 to TRBJ1-1; D gene unclear. Between the trimmed V and J ends, which lost 7 bases and 3 bases, there was a span of 6 bases. CDR3 length: 11 amino acids. Germline loops: CDR1 MNHEY, CDR2 SVGAGI. This chain's CDR3 is CASITDTEAFF. The CDR3 DNA sequence: TGTGCCAGCATCACAGACACTGAAGCTTTCTTT.

This clonotype was counted many times. J is TRBJ2-4 and V is TRBV7-2, with TRBD1 as a possible D gene (5 bases). This CDR3 spans 14 amino acids. Germline CDR1 reads SGHTA; CDR2 reads FQGNSA. The germline V and J ends were trimmed by 1 base and 9 bases, with 13 bases remaining between them. CDR3 amino acids: CASSLEARESIQYF. In nucleotides, the CDR3 is TGTGCCAGCAGCTTAGAGGCCAGGGAATCCATTCAGTACTTC.

V gene TRBV20-1 combines with J gene TRBJ1-5; D remains ambiguous. The CDR3 length is 13 residues. Deletions cut 3 bases from V and 4 bases from J, with 10 bases between. Germline CDR1 DFQATT, CDR2 SNEGSKA (reference sequence). CDR3 in DNA: TGCAGTGCTAGGGCAGCAGCGAATCAGCCCCAGCATTTT. Amino acids: CSARAAANQPQHF.

This clonotype came up a few times. The rearrangement links TRBV12-2 to TRBJ2-5; TRBD1 is the table's D call and was not checked against the DNA. TRBV12-2 corresponds to a pseudogene. CDR3 size: 18 residues. CDR3 loop: CASRFSCRGPPNQETQYF. The CDR3 nucleotides read TGTGCAAGTCGCTTCAGTTGCCGGGGACCGCCTAACCAAGAGACCCAGTACTTC.

This clonotype was picked up many times. This CDR3 reads CASSYSTSQGGEYF. The CDR3 DNA sequence: TGTGCCAGCAGTTACTCTACCAGCCAGGGTGGGGAGTACTTC. The V and J genes are TRBV6-5 and TRBJ2-7; tentatively, D is TRBD1 (5 bases). Germline-derived CDR1 and CDR2 are MNHEY and SVGAGI. The CDR3 extends over 14 amino acids. Trimming stripped 0 bases from V and 11 bases from J, with 17 bases between.

This clonotype was seen many times. The rearrangement links TRBV5-1 to TRBJ2-7; maybe TRBD2 (5 bases). The CDR3 loop spans 13 amino acids. Germline CDR1 is SGHRS and CDR2 is YFSETQ. Trimming took off 4 bases at V and 4 bases at J, with 12 bases between the two ends. CDR3 nucleotides: TGCGCCAGCAGCAATTCCCCGGGATACGAGCAGTACTTC. This encodes CASSNSPGYEQYF.

This clonotype was observed at least ten times. This rearrangement joins TRBV4-2 to TRBJ2-7; weak D call: TRBD2 (6 bases). Germline CDR1 LGHNA, CDR2 YNFKEQ. This CDR3 has 16 amino acids. Trimming stripped 2 bases from V and 3 bases from J, with 17 bases between. The CDR3 loop is CASSQRLPGTRYEQYF. The DNA for the CDR3 is TGTGCCAGCAGCCAAAGGCTTCCGGGGACTCGCTACGAGCAGTACTTC.

V and J are TRBV24-1 and TRBJ1-1; D not certain. The CDR3 is 10 residues long. Trimming stripped 2 bases from V and 6 bases from J, with 0 bases between. Germline assignment: CDR1 KGHDR and CDR2 SFDVKD. CDR3 DNA: TGTGCCACCAGTGATTCTGAAGCTTTCTTT. Amino acid sequence: CATSDSEAFF.

This clonotype was observed at least ten times. The gene calls are TRBV7-6 and TRBJ2-1; 9 bases fit TRBD1. The ends lost 5 bases at V and 7 bases at J; junction bases unmatched: 12. Per germline, CDR1 SGHVS and CDR2 FNYEAQ. The CDR3 is 16 residues long. The CDR3 spells CASSPRPGQGKNEQFF. The CDR3 bases are TGTGCCAGCAGCCCCCGGCCGGGACAGGGTAAAAATGAGCAGTTCTTC. The entire variable domain, with the rest obtained from reference TRBV7-6 and TRBJ2-1, is as follows: GAGVSQSPRYKVTKRGQDVALRCDPISGHVSLYWYRQALGQGPEFLTYFNYEAQQDKSGLPNDRFSAERPEGSISTLTIQRTEQRDSAMYRCASSPRPGQGKNEQFFGPGTRLTVL.

This clonotype was seen repeatedly, ten times or more. This chain connects TRBV19 to TRBJ2-6; the D is unclear. Looked up from germline, CDR1 is LNHDA and CDR2 is SQIVND (reference sequence). V was clipped by 6 bases and J by 0 bases, with 6 bases between them. CDR3 length equals 14 residues. The CDR3 bases are TGTGCCAGTAGCGCCAACTCTGGGGCCAACGTCCTGACTTTC. Its translation: CASSANSGANVLTF.

A remark on this clonotype: A read error may be the cause here, since a much bigger clone is one base away. The chain combines TRBV3-1 with TRBJ2-1, with 16 bases matching TRBD2. The CDR3 extends over 17 amino acids. The germline V gene encodes CDR1 LGHDT and CDR2 YNNKEL (reference sequence). CDR3 in amino acids: CASSPSGTSGRDNKQFF. In DNA form, the CDR3 reads TGTGCCAGCAGCCCCTCCGGGACTAGCGGGAGGGACAATAAGCAGTTCTTC.

This clonotype was seen repeatedly, ten times or more. The V gene is TRBV28, the J gene TRBJ2-7, with D maybe TRBD2 (6 bases). V was clipped by 5 bases and J by 0 bases, with 11 bases between them. The CDR3 sequence is 14 residues long. Germline V lookup: CDR1 MDHEN, CDR2 SYDVKM. CDR3 amino acids: CASSPGGSSYEQYF. The CDR3 DNA follows: TGTGCCAGCAGTCCCGGAGGGTCCTCCTACGAGCAGTACTTC.

This chain uses TRBV27 with TRBJ2-1; 11 bases fit TRBD2. Germline lookup yields CDR1 MNHEY and CDR2 SMNVEV (reference sequence). This CDR3 is built from 16 residues. V gave up 6 bases and J gave up 4 bases; unmatched junction bases: 8. The CDR3 sequence: CASRSETSGIYNEQFF. In nucleotides, the CDR3 is TGTGCCAGCAGATCAGAGACTAGCGGGATTTACAATGAGCAGTTCTTC.

This clonotype was observed at least ten times. This chain connects TRBV11-3 to TRBJ2-1; TRBD2 matches 8 bases. The CDR3 is 16 residues long. With 5 bases clipped from V and 3 bases from J, the junction kept 9 bases outside the gene matches. CDR1 and CDR2 from the germline V gene are SGHNT and YENEEA. The CDR3 spells CASSKGTSGSYNEQFF. The DNA of the CDR3 is TGTGCCAGCAGCAAAGGAACTAGCGGCAGCTACAATGAGCAGTTCTTC.

This clonotype was counted many times. V usage is TRBV29-1 and J usage is TRBJ2-1; possibly TRBD2 for D (5 bases). Germline CDR1 is SQVTM and CDR2 is ANQGSEA. The CDR3 runs 14 residues. The DNA of the CDR3 is TGCACGTACTTAACGAGCGGACCATACAATGAGCAGTTCTTC. This encodes CTYLTSGPYNEQFF.

This clonotype was recorded many times. CDR3 region: CASSLNPGQGTNEQFF. The CDR3 DNA sequence: TGTGCCAGCAGCCTCAACCCGGGACAGGGCACCAATGAGCAGTTCTTC. The chain combines TRBV11-2 with TRBJ2-1; 9 positions match TRBD1. CDR3 length: 16 residues. The V gene's germline CDR1 is SGHAT and CDR2 FQNNGV. The V segment lost 5 bases and the J segment 6 bases; nucleotides outside the gene matches: 11.

This clonotype has at least ten counts. CDR3 sequence (DNA): TGCAGTGCCGATAGACAGGGGGCGACTATCCCCCCGATGAACACTGAAGCTTTCTTT. Translation gives CSADRQGATIPPMNTEAFF. This chain joins TRBV20-1 and TRBJ1-1, with 10 bases fitting TRBD1. Germline V CDR1 and CDR2: DFQATT, SNEGSKA (reference sequence). The CDR3 has 19 amino acids. The trim removed 6 bases at V and 0 bases at J, leaving 19 bases unmatched.

This clonotype was seen ten or more times. The genes are TRBV10-1 and TRBJ2-1, with D unresolved. Trimming left V 6 bases short and J 6 bases short, with 9 bases between. CDR1 WNHNN and CDR2 SYGVQD come from the germline V gene (reference sequence). The CDR3 loop spans 12 amino acids. The chain's CDR3 is CASSSAVNEQFF. The CDR3 DNA follows: TGCGCCAGCAGCTCCGCGGTCAATGAGCAGTTCTTC.

This clonotype was found many times. The chain recombines TRBV11-2 with TRBJ2-6; D gene ambiguous. From germline, CDR1 is SGHAT and CDR2 FQNNGV. V was shortened by 2 bases and J by 4 bases, with 12 bases between the two germline ends. The CDR3 is 16 amino acids. The CDR3 DNA follows: TGTGCCAGCAGCTTACAACCGGAGCCGGGGGCCAACGTCCTGACTTTC. This codes for CASSLQPEPGANVLTF.

This clonotype was seen repeatedly, ten times or more. CDR3 sequence reads: CASTRERDSEQYF. CDR3 nucleotide sequence: TGTGCCAGCACCAGAGAACGGGACAGTGAGCAGTACTTC. This sequence joins TRBV5-4 and TRBJ2-7, with TRBD1 matching 7 bases. Germline values: CDR1 SGHNT, CDR2 YYREEE (reference sequence). The V and J ends lost 6 bases and 7 bases, in that order; junction bases with no gene match: 10. This CDR3 region has 13 residues.